This T cell receptor beta chain originates from a study of T cells in Graves' hyperthyroidism and ophthalmopathy. Findings and caveats of the study: From stable hyperthyroidism, ophthalmopathy was set apart by a 13 V-J model.

This clonotype showed up just a few times. The antigen is unknown. After removal of 4 bases from V and 2 bases from J, the junction contained 8 bases not matched to a gene. CDR1 and CDR2 (germline): DFQATT, SNEGSKA (reference sequence). This CDR3 is 14 amino acids long. Stable hyperthyroidism: no ophthalmopathy progression over 18 months of follow-up. Clinicians diagnosed patients from clinical symptoms, serum thyroxine and TRAb, thyroid ultrasound and orbital computed tomography. The CDR3 regions of TCR beta were amplified from RNA transcripts. The primer set for the first-round RT-PCR of the TCR CDR3 was HTBI. A single record per CDR3 protein comes from TCRdb applying MiXCR to the multiplex PCR reads. Of over 500,000 distinct CDR3 sequences in the sample, 14% were seen once.

This chain connects TRBV20-1 to TRBJ2-7; 7 bases align to TRBD2. The clonotype comes from a middle-aged woman with Graves' hyperthyroidism. Sequencing was done on a sample of blood. The CDR3 DNA is TGCAGTGCTAACTCATTAGCGGGTACCTACGAGCAGTACTTC. This gives the protein CSANSLAGTYEQYF.